This is a list of T cell receptor beta chains from one sample in a study of cytomegalovirus exposure and HLA in healthy donors. The method was immunoSEQ multiplex PCR; TCRdb's version includes in-frame clones alone and lacks a portion of them. The table has about 44,000 clones, 93% seen once. Input material: PBMCs. The source of these receptors is a woman between 18 and 29 years old in good health and CMV-seronegative. The conserved cysteine and the conserved F or W are not part of the CDR3 here. A D gene is named only where the DNA matches it firmly.

>TRBV28|TRBJ1-5|TRBD1
ASSLLRTGYEFAQPQH
>TRBV13|TRBJ1-1|.
ASSLLRGTEAF
>TRBV2|TRBJ2-5|.
ASNDRTGKETQY
>TRBV19|TRBJ2-5|TRBD1
ASGQGKWIQETQY
>TRBV4-1|TRBJ2-7|.
ASSQAQGWNEQY
>TRBV29-1|TRBJ1-1|.
SVGRGTEAF
>TRBV7-8|TRBJ1-1|.
ASSLVDKAEAF
>TRBV11-2|TRBJ2-7|.
ASRNTNKTVAYEQY
>TRBV4-1|TRBJ2-1|.
ASSQDLRGEQF
>TRBV18|TRBJ2-7|.
ASSPPAMDSYEQY
>TRBV19|TRBJ2-6|.
ASSLGGSGANVLT